The source of this T cell receptor beta chain is a study of cytomegalovirus exposure and HLA in healthy donors. In germline, CDR1 is SQVTM, CDR2 ANQGSEA. V lost 2 bases and J 3 bases, leaving 11 bases between the germline ends. CDR3 length: 13 amino acids. Primers: 60 Vbeta forward and 13 Jbeta reverse. Authors' methods: The authors later counted about 80 million unique TCR beta chains, some 9.9 million of them shared. The repertoire was sequenced with immunoSEQ multiplex PCR; TCRdb's copy has only in-frame clones and lacks some. The V and J calls and the clone size are those of that table, but D and trimming were determined from the DNA. The profile shows some 160,000 clones, around 80% of them singletons. Study conclusions and caveats: Analysis performed later found approximately 17,000 TCR beta sequences associated with HLA alleles at 0.05 false discovery rate. TCR beta chains associated with HLA were, in a later analysis, more clonally expanded than equally common others.

Notes on this clone: Antigen unknown.

All the people who gave samples were healthy bone marrow donors. J is TRBJ2-7 and V is TRBV29-1, with D unclear. The specimen was PBMCs. The sequence was collected from a male donor in good health and CMV-seropositive. For the CDR3, the DNA is TGCAGCGTTGAAACGGGTTTTGACTACGAGCAGTACTTC. This translates into CSVETGFDYEQYF.